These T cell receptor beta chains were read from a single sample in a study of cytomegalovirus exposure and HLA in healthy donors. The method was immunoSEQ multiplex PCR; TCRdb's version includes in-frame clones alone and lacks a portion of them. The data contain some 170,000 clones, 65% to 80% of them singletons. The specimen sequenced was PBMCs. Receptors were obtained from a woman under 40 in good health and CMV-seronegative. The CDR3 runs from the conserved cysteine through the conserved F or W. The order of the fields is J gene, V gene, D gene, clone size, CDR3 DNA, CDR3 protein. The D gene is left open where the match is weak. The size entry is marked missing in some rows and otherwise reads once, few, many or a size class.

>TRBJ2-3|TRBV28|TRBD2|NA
TGTGCCAGCTCCCCCCCTAGCGGGACACCGGGAACTACGCAGTATTTT
CASSPPSGTPGTTQYF
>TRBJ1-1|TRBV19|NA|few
TGTGCCAGTGATCAGATCGGGGGCACTGAAGCTTTCTTT
CASDQIGGTEAFF
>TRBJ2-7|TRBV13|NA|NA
TGTGCCAGCAGCTTACAGGGTCCATACGAGCAGTACTTC
CASSLQGPYEQYF
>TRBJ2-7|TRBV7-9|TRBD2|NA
TGTGCCAGCAGCCAAGTAGCGGGATCCTACGAGCAGTACTTC
CASSQVAGSYEQYF
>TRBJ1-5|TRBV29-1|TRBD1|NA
TGCAGCGCCCAACAACAGACAGGGGTCGGGCAGCCCCAGCATTTT
CSAQQQTGVGQPQHF
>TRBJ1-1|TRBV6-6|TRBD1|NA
TGTGCCAGCAGTTACGGACAGGGGAACACTGAAGCTTTCTTT
CASSYGQGNTEAFF
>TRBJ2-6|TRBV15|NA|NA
TGTGCCACTGGGCAGGGCTTCGTTGGGGCCAACGTCCTGACTTTC
CATGQGFVGANVLTF
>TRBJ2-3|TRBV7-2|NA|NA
TGTGCCAGCAGCTTAGGGACTAACCGTCGTACGCAGTATTTT
CASSLGTNRRTQYF
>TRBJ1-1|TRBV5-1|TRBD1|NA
TGCGCCAGCAGCCCGACAGGGGCGAACACTGAAGCTTTCTTT
CASSPTGANTEAFF
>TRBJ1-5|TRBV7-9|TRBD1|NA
TGTGCCAGCAGCCCCCAGGGACAGGCAAATCAGCCCCAGCATTTT
CASSPQGQANQPQHF
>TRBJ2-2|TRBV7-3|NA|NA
TGTGCCAGCAGCCGTCGTAGCAGGGGTAACACCGGGGAGCTGTTTTTT
CASSRRSRGNTGELFF
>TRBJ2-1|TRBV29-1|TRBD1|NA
TGCAGCGTCAGGACAGGGGGCTACAATGAGCAGTTCTTC
CSVRTGGYNEQFF
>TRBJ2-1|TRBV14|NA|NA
TGTGCCAGCAGCCAAGGTGGTGGGAGCCCTTCCTACAATGAGCAGTTCTTC
CASSQGGGSPSYNEQFF
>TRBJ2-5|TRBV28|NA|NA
TGTGCCAGCAGCCTCCAGAACCAAGAGACCCAGTACTTC
CASSLQNQETQYF
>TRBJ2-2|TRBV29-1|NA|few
TGCAGCGTTGGGGAGGCCGGGGAGCTGTTTTTT
CSVGEAGELFF
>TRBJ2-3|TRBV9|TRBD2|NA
TGTGCCAGCAGCGGTAGCGGGGGGAGTTTGGATACGCAGTATTTT
CASSGSGGSLDTQYF
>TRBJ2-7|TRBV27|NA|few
TGTGCCAGCAGTCTCCTACGGTCCTACGAGCAGTACTTC
CASSLLRSYEQYF
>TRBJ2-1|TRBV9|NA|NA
TGTGCCAGCAGCGTAGGCGGTAGCGGCGCCTACAATGAGCAGTTCTTC
CASSVGGSGAYNEQFF
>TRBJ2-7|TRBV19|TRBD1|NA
TGTGCCAGTAGTATGGACCGGGACAGCTACGAGCAGTACTTC
CASSMDRDSYEQYF
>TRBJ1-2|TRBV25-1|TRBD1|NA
TGTGCCAGCAGTGCCATACAGGGGAGGAGTGGCTACACCTTC
CASSAIQGRSGYTF
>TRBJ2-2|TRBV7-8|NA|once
TGTGCCAGCAGCTTAGTAGTAGACGGGGAGCTGTTTTTT
CASSLVVDGELFF
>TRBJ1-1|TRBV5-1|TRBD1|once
TGCGCCAGCACCAGGACAGGGGGGCAAATGAACACTGAAGCTTTCTTT
CASTRTGGQMNTEAFF
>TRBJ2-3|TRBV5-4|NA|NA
TGTGCCAGCAGCACCAACAGGGAATTGTTGACAGATACGCAGTATTTT
CASSTNRELLTDTQYF
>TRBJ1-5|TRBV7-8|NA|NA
TGTGCCAGCAGCTCCACCGGAGTAGCAATCAAACAGCATTTT
CASSSTGVAIKQHF
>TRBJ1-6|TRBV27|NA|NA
TGTGCCAGCAGTTTCTCGACAGCGACTAGTTTCACCCTCCACTTT
CASSFSTATSFTLHF
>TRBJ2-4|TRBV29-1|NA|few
TGCAGCGTTGGTACCGGGGAATGGGGCATTCAGTACTTC
CSVGTGEWGIQYF
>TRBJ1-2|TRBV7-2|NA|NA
TGTGCCAGCAGCTTCCGTGATGGTGATGGGGGCGCGGGTGGCTACACCTTC
CASSFRDGDGGAGGYTF
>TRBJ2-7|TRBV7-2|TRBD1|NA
TGTGCCAGCAGCTTAGACAGGGGGAGCTCCTACGAGCAGTACTTC
CASSLDRGSSYEQYF
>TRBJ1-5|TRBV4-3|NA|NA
TGCGCCAGCAGCCAAGAAGGGGGGGGCGACCAGCCCCAGCATTTT
CASSQEGGGDQPQHF